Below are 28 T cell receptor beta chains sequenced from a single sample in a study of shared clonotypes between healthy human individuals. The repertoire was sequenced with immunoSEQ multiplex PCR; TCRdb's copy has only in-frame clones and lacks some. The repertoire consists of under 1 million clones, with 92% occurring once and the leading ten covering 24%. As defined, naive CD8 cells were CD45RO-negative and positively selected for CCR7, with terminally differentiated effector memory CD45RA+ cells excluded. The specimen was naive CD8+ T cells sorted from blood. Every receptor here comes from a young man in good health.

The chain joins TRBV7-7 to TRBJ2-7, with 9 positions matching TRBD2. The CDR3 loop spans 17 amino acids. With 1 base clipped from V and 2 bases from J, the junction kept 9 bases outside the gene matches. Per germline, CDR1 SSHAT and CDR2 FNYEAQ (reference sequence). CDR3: CASSLGRASGETYEQYF. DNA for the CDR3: TGTGCCAGCAGCTTAGGTCGGGCTAGCGGGGAAACCTACGAGCAGTACTTC.

The CDR3 DNA reads as TGCGCCAGCAGCCCCCAGGCGGGGCTAAACCACCCGAGGGTATACGAGCAGTACTTC. This gives the protein CASSPQAGLNHPRVYEQYF. The gene calls are TRBV4-1 and TRBJ2-7; maybe TRBD2 (6 bases). The ends were cut back, 4 bases at V and 4 bases at J, with 29 bases in the middle. There are 19 residues in the CDR3. Germline assignment: CDR1 MGHRA and CDR2 YSYEKL.

DNA of the CDR3: TGTGCCTGGAGTGAGGCCCACTCTGGAAACACCATATATTTT. It codes for CAWSEAHSGNTIYF. The chain carries TRBV30 and TRBJ1-3; D call uncertain. From germline, CDR1 is GTSNPN and CDR2 SVGIG (reference sequence). This CDR3 comprises 14 residues. Trimming left V 1 base short and J 0 bases short, with 7 bases between.

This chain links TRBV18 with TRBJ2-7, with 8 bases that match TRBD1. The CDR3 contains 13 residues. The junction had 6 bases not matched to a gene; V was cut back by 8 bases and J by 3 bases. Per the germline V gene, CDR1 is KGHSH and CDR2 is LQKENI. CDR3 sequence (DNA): TGTGCCAGCCAAGGGACAGGTGACTACGAGCAGTACTTC. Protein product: CASQGTGDYEQYF.

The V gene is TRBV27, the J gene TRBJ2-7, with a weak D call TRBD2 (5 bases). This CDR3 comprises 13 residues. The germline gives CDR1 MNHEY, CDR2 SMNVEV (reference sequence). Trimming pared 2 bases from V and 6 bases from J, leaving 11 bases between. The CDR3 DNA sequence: TGTGCCAGCAGTTTAGGGCCGGGGATCGAGCAGTACTTC. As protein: CASSLGPGIEQYF.

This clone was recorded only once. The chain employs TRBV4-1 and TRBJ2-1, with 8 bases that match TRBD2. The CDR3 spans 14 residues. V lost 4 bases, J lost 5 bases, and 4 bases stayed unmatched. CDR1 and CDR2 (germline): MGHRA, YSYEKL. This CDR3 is CASSRREDHNEQFF. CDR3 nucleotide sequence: TGCGCCAGCAGCCGGCGGGAGGACCACAATGAGCAGTTCTTC.

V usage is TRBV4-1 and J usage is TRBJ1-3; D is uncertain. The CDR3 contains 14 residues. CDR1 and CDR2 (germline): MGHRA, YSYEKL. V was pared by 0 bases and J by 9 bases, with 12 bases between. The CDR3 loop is CASSQEGGGVTIYF. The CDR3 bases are TGCGCCAGCAGCCAAGAAGGTGGTGGTGTCACCATATATTTT.

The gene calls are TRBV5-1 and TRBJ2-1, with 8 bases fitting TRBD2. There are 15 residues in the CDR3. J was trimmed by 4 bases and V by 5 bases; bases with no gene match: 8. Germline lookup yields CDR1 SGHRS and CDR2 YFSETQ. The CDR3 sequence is CASRSTSGTYNEQFF. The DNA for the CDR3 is TGCGCCAGCAGGTCCACTAGCGGTACTTACAATGAGCAGTTCTTC.

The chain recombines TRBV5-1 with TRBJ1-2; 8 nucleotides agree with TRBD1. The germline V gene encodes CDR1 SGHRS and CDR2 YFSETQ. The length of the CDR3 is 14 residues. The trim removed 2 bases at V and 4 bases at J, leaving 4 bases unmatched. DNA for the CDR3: TGCGCCAGCAGCTTTGGACAGGGCTCCTATGGCTACACCTTC. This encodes CASSFGQGSYGYTF.

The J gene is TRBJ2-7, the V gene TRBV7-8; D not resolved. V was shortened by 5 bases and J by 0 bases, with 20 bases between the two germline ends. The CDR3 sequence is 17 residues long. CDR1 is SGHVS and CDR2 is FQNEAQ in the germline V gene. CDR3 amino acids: CASSAEAGRLSSYEQYF. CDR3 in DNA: TGTGCCAGCAGCGCAGAGGCAGGACGGTTAAGCTCCTACGAGCAGTACTTC. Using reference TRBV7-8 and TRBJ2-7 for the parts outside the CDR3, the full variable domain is GAGVSQSPRYKVAKRGQDVALRCDPISGHVSLFWYQQALGQGPEFLTYFQNEAQLDKSGLPSDRFFAERPEGSVSTLKIQRTQQEDSAVYLCASSAEAGRLSSYEQYFGPGTRLTVT.

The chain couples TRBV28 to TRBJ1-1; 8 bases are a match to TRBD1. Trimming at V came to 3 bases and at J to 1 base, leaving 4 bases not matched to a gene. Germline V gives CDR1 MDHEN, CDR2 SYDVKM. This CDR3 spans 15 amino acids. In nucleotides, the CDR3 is TGTGCCAGCAGTTTGAGGGACAGGCCGAACACTGAAGCTTTCTTT. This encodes CASSLRDRPNTEAFF.

The CDR3: CASSFQGLVGEQYF. CDR3 DNA sequence: TGTGCCAGTAGCTTCCAAGGACTAGTCGGCGAGCAGTACTTC. The rearrangement joins TRBV19 to TRBJ2-7; 7 positions match TRBD2. Trimming removed 6 bases from V and 6 bases from J; junction bases left unmatched: 11. The CDR3 totals 14 residues. Germline V CDR1 and CDR2: LNHDA, SQIVND (reference sequence).

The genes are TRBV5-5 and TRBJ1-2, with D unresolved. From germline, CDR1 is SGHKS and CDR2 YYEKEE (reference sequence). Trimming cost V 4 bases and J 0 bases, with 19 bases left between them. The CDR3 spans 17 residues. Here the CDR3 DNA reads TGTGCCAGCAGCCACCCTTCCGGTACAGAAGCTAACTATGGCTACACCTTC. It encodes CASSHPSGTEANYGYTF.

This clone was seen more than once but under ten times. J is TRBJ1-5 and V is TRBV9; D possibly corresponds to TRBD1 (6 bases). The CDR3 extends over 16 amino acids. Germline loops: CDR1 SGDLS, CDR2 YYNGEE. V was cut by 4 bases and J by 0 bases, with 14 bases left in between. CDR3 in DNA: TGTGCCAGCAGCCCAGAGGGGGACCTTAGCAATCAGCCCCAGCATTTT. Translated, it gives CASSPEGDLSNQPQHF.

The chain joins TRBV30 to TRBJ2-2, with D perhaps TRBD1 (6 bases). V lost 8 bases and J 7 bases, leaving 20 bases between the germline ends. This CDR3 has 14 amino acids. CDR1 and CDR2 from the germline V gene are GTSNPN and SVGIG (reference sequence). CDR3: CARETGAGGGELFF. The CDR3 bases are TGTGCCAGAGAGACAGGAGCCGGCGGCGGGGAGCTGTTTTTT.

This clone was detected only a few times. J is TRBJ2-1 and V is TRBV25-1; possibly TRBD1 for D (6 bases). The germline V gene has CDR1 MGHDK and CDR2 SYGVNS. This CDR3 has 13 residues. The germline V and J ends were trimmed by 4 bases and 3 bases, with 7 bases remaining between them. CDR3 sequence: CASSGTDYNEQFF. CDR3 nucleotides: TGTGCCAGCAGTGGGACAGACTACAATGAGCAGTTCTTC.

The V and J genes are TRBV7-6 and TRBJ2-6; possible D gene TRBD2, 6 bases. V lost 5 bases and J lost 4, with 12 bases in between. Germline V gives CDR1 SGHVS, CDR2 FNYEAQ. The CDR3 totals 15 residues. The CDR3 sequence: CASSTLAGGANVLTF. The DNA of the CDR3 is TGTGCCAGCAGCACTCTCGCGGGAGGGGCCAACGTCCTGACTTTC.

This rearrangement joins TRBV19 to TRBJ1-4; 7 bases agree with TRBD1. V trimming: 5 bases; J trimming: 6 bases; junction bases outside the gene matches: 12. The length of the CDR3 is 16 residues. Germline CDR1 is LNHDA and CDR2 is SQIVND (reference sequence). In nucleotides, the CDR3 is TGTGCCAGTAGTCTACATCGGACAGGCTTGGATGAAAAACTGTTTTTT. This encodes CASSLHRTGLDEKLFF. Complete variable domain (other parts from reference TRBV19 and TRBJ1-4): DGGITQSPKYLFRKEGQNVTLSCEQNLNHDAMYWYRQDPGQGLRLIYYSQIVNDFQKGDIAEGYSVSREKKESFPLTVTSAQKNPTAFYLCASSLHRTGLDEKLFFGSGTQLSVL.

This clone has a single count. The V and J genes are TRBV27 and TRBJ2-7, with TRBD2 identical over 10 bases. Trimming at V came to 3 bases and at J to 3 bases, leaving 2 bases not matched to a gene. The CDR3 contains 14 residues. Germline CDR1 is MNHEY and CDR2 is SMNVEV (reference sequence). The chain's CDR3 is CASSFTSGVYEQYF. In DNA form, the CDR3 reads TGTGCCAGCAGTTTCACTAGCGGGGTCTACGAGCAGTACTTC.

CDR3 residues: CASSLVSGANVLTF. The CDR3 DNA sequence: TGTGCCAGCAGCTTAGTCTCTGGGGCCAACGTCCTGACTTTC. This chain connects TRBV7-8 to TRBJ2-6, with no clear D. V lost 1 base and J 0 bases, leaving 1 base between the germline ends. Per germline, CDR1 SGHVS and CDR2 FQNEAQ. This CDR3 spans 14 amino acids.

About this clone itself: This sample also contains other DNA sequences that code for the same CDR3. CDR3 bases: TGTGCCAGTAGTAGCGGGTACAATGAGCAGTTCTTC. Protein sequence: CASSSGYNEQFF. The chain has TRBV19 and TRBJ2-1; tentatively, D is TRBD2 (5 bases). Germline V lookup: CDR1 LNHDA, CDR2 SQIVND (reference sequence). The CDR3 sequence is 12 residues long. V lost 4 bases and J 4 bases, leaving 5 bases between the germline ends.

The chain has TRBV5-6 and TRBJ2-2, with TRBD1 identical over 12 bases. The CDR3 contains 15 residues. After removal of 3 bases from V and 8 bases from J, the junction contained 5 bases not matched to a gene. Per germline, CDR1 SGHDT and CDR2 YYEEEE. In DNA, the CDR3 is TGTGCCAGCAGCTGGGGACAGGGGGCGCCTGGGGAGCTGTTTTTT. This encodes CASSWGQGAPGELFF. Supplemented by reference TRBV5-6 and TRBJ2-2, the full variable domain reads DAGVTQSPTHLIKTRGQQVTLRCSPKSGHDTVSWYQQALGQGPQFIFQYYEEEERQRGNFPDRFSGHQFPNYSSELNVNALLLGDSALYLCASSWGQGAPGELFFGEGSRLTVL.

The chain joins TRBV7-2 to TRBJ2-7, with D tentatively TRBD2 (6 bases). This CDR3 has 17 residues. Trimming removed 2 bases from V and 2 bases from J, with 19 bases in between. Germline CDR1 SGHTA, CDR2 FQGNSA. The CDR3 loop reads CASSLFYSREFPYEQYF. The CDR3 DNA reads TGTGCCAGCAGCTTATTCTACTCCCGGGAGTTTCCCTACGAGCAGTACTTC.

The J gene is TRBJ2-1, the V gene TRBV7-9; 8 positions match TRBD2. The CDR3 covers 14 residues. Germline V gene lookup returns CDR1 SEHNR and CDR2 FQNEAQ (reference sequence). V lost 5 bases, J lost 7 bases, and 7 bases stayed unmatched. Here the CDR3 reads CASSHLAGRNEQFF. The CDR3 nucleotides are TGTGCCAGCAGCCACCTAGCGGGCCGGAATGAGCAGTTCTTC.

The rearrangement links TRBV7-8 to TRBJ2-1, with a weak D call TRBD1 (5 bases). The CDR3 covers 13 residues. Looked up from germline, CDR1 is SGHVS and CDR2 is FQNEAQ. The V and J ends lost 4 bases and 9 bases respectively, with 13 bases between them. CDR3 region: CASSSGHGSEQFF. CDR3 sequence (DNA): TGTGCCAGCAGCTCAGGGCACGGTAGTGAGCAGTTCTTC.

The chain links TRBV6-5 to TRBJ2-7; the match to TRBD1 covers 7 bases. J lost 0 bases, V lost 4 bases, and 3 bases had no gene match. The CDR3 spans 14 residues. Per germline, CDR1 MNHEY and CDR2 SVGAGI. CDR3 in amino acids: CASSWDSLSYEQYF. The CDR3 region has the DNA TGTGCCAGCAGTTGGGACAGTCTCTCCTACGAGCAGTACTTC.

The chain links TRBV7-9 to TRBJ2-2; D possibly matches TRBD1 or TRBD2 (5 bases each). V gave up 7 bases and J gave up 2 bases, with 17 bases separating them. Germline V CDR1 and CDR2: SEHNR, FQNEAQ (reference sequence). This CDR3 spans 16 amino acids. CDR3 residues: CASTIWGLENTGELFF. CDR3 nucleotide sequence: TGTGCCAGCACTATTTGGGGGTTGGAAAACACCGGGGAGCTGTTTTTT.

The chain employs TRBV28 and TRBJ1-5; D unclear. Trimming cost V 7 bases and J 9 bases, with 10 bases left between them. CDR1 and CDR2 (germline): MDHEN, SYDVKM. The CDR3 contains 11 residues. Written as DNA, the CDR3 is TGTGCCAGCACCACGGGGTGGCCCCAGCATTTT. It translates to CASTTGWPQHF.